The 18 T cell receptor beta chains in this list originate from one sample, sequenced in a study of cytomegalovirus exposure and HLA in healthy donors. Both 60 Vbeta primers and 13 Jbeta primers went into the PCR. TCRdb keeps only in-frame clones here, not all; method: immunoSEQ multiplex PCR. Here the sample spans 95,000 to 110,000 clones, roughly 80% being singletons. Input material: PBMCs. The receptor source for this set is a man younger than 45 in good health and CMV-seronegative.

The rearrangement joins TRBV5-4 to TRBJ2-7; unclear D gene. This CDR3 contains 12 residues. CDR1 and CDR2 from the germline V gene are SGHNT and YYREEE (reference sequence). The V gene lost 3 bases and the J gene lost 12 bases, with 16 bases spanning the gap. The CDR3 sequence is CASSSQNLEPYF. The CDR3 region has the DNA TGTGCCAGCAGCTCGCAAAACCTAGAACCGTACTTC.

This sequence joins TRBV18 and TRBJ2-3; D remains unclear. V lost 0 bases and J 0 bases, leaving 4 bases between the germline ends. The CDR3 length is 14 residues. Germline V gene data show CDR1 as KGHSH and CDR2 as LQKENI. The CDR3 protein is CASSPPPSTDTQYF. The CDR3 DNA is TGTGCCAGCTCACCACCTCCTAGCACAGATACGCAGTATTTT.

This chain joins TRBV6-5 and TRBJ2-1; a weak D match, TRBD2 (6 bases). V dropped 2 bases and J dropped 5 bases, with 10 bases sitting between them. Germline V CDR1 and CDR2: MNHEY, SVGAGI. The CDR3 contains 14 residues. CDR3 sequence reads: CASSYASADNEQFF. CDR3 bases: TGTGCCAGCAGTTACGCTAGCGCCGACAATGAGCAGTTCTTC.

With respect to this clone: Distinct nucleotide sequences in the sample also encode this CDR3. V is TRBV29-1 and J is TRBJ2-3; unclear D gene. V was cut by 7 bases and J by 2 bases, with 22 bases left in between. CDR1 is SQVTM and CDR2 is ANQGSEA in the germline V gene. There are 16 residues in the CDR3. The CDR3 region has the DNA TGCAGCGCCGTCCGAGAGGCCCTCACTCCCACAGATACGCAGTATTTT. Encoded protein: CSAVREALTPTDTQYF.

The J gene is TRBJ2-2, the V gene TRBV28, with a possible D match to TRBD2 (5 bases). Germline V gene sequence: CDR1 MDHEN, CDR2 SYDVKM. V was trimmed by 4 bases and J by 6 bases, leaving 21 bases between them. This CDR3 contains 17 residues. Here the CDR3 DNA reads TGTGCCAGCAGTTCATCACACGGGCCTAGCAGCCCCGGGGAGCTGTTTTTT. It yields the protein CASSSSHGPSSPGELFF.

The chain links TRBV2 to TRBJ2-7; tentatively, D is TRBD2 (5 bases). The V end was cut by 6 bases, the J end by 0 bases, with 9 bases between. CDR3 length equals 13 residues. The germline V gene encodes CDR1 SNHLY and CDR2 FYNNEI. The CDR3 here is CASSQRPSYEQYF. DNA of the CDR3: TGTGCCAGCAGCCAGCGGCCCTCCTACGAGCAGTACTTC.

This clone was counted a single time. The V and J genes are TRBV28 and TRBJ2-3; 8 bases line up with TRBD1. Germline assignment: CDR1 MDHEN and CDR2 SYDVKM. The CDR3 runs 17 residues. The J segment lost 3 bases and the V segment lost 6 bases, leaving 14 bases of the junction unmatched. The DNA of the CDR3 is TGTGCCAGCAGCAATCGACAGGGGAAGGATGTTACAGATACGCAGTATTTT. Translating gives CASSNRQGKDVTDTQYF.

This chain uses TRBV7-9 with TRBJ2-7, with 10 positions matching TRBD2. CDR3 length: 13 residues. Per germline, CDR1 SEHNR and CDR2 FQNEAQ (reference sequence). The V gene end was trimmed by 7 bases and the J gene end by 5 bases; junction bases not matched to a gene: 5. The CDR3 region has the DNA TGTGCCAGCATCGGGACTAGCGTTGACGAGCAGTACTTC. This gives the protein CASIGTSVDEQYF.

J is TRBJ2-3 and V is TRBV11-1; TRBD1 matches at 7 bases. CDR3 length equals 13 residues. The germline CDR1 and CDR2 sequences are SGHAT and FQDESV (reference sequence). V lost 3 bases and J lost 7; bases outside the gene matches: 4. The CDR3 reads CASSFGTANTQYF. As DNA, the CDR3 is TGTGCCAGCAGCTTCGGGACAGCCAATACGCAGTATTTT.

The chain joins TRBV5-1 to TRBJ1-2; weak D call: TRBD1 (6 bases). The CDR3 extends over 16 amino acids. The germline V gene encodes CDR1 SGHRS and CDR2 YFSETQ. V shed 4 bases and J shed 3 bases, with 19 bases lying between them. CDR3 loop: CASSPRGGAQDYGYTF. CDR3 nucleotide sequence: TGCGCCAGCAGCCCCAGGGGAGGGGCGCAGGACTATGGCTACACCTTC.

This clone appeared once. The gene calls are TRBV7-9 and TRBJ2-7, with D possibly being TRBD1 (6 bases). The ends were cut back, 5 bases at V and 0 bases at J, with 11 bases in the middle. Looked up from germline, CDR1 is SEHNR and CDR2 is FQNEAQ (reference sequence). The CDR3 contains 14 residues. CDR3 amino acids: CASSKRTDSYEQYF. The CDR3 coding sequence is TGTGCCAGCAGCAAAAGGACAGACTCCTACGAGCAGTACTTC.

This clone was counted a single time. J is TRBJ2-5 and V is TRBV7-2, with 8 bases matching TRBD1. V trimming: 5 bases; J trimming: 1 base; junction bases outside the gene matches: 3. Germline CDR1 reads SGHTA; CDR2 reads FQGNSA. The CDR3 spans 14 residues. Here the CDR3 reads CASSLGQGQETQYF. The CDR3 DNA sequence: TGTGCCAGCAGCCTCGGACAGGGCCAAGAGACCCAGTACTTC.

V usage is TRBV28 and J usage is TRBJ1-4, with unresolved D. CDR1 and CDR2 (germline): MDHEN, SYDVKM. This CDR3 comprises 15 residues. Trimming stripped 8 bases from V and 2 bases from J, with 15 bases between. As DNA, the CDR3 is TGTGCCAGCTGCGGGAGTAGAAGGACTAATGAAAAACTGTTTTTT. Encoded protein: CASCGSRRTNEKLFF.

This chain connects TRBV14 to TRBJ2-7; D call uncertain. V was clipped by 5 bases and J by 0 bases, with 8 bases between them. The CDR3 length is 13 residues. Germline V gene data show CDR1 as SGHDN and CDR2 as FVKESK. CDR3 sequence: CASSSSSSYEQYF. The CDR3 coding sequence is TGTGCCAGCAGCTCTAGTAGCTCCTACGAGCAGTACTTC. Drawing the rest from reference TRBV14 and TRBJ2-7, the complete variable domain is EAGVTQFPSHSVIEKGQTVTLRCDPISGHDNLYWYRRVMGKEIKFLLHFVKESKQDESGMPNNRFLAERTGGTYSTLKVQPAELEDSGVYFCASSSSSSYEQYFGPGTRLTVT.

The J gene is TRBJ2-2, the V gene TRBV5-8; 7 bases map to TRBD1. V shed 0 bases, J shed 2 bases, and the junction held 4 bases outside the gene matches. The CDR3 has 16 amino acids. Germline-derived CDR1 and CDR2 are SGHTS and YDEGEE. The CDR3 reads CASSLDTGVNTGELFF. In nucleotides, the CDR3 is TGTGCCAGCAGCTTGGATACAGGGGTTAACACCGGGGAGCTGTTTTTT.

CDR3 DNA sequence: TGTGCCAGCAGTTTATCGGGCTTCGGAGGGGAGCAGTACTTC. It yields the protein CASSLSGFGGEQYF. This chain connects TRBV27 to TRBJ2-7; maybe TRBD2 (6 bases). Trimming removed 0 bases from V and 7 bases from J, with 13 bases in between. Germline CDR1 reads MNHEY; CDR2 reads SMNVEV (reference sequence). This CDR3 comprises 14 residues.

The chain links TRBV4-2 to TRBJ2-7, with D possibly matching TRBD1 (6 bases). V lost 3 bases and J 7 bases, leaving 10 bases between the germline ends. CDR1 and CDR2 (germline): LGHNA, YNFKEQ. The CDR3 has 12 amino acids. The DNA for the CDR3 is TGTGCCAGCAGCCACCCAGGGGTAGAGCAGTACTTC. It translates to CASSHPGVEQYF.

V and J are TRBV30 and TRBJ1-4, with D uncertain. V was pared by 0 bases and J by 0 bases, with 5 bases between. Germline values: CDR1 GTSNPN, CDR2 SVGIG (reference sequence). The CDR3 runs to 14 residues. CDR3 region: CAWSVGATNEKLFF. Here the CDR3 DNA reads TGTGCCTGGAGTGTAGGAGCAACTAATGAAAAACTGTTTTTT.